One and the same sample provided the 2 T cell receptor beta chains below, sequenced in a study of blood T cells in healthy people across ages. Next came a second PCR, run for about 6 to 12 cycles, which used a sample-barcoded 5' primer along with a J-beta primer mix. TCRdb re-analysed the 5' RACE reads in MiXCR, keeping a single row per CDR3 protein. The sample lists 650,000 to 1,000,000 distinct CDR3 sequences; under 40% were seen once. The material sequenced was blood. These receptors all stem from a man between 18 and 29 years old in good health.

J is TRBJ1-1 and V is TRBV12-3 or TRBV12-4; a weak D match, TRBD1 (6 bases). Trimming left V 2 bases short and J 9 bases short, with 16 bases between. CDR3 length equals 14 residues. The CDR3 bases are TGTGCCAGCAGTTTACGGACAGCGAGGAGTAAAGCTTTCTTT. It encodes CASSLRTARSKAFF.

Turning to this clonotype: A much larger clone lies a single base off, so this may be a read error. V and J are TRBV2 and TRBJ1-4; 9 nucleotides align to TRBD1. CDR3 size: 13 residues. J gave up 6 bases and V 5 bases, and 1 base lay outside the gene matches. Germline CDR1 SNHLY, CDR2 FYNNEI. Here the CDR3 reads CASSWDRDEKLFF. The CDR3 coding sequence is TGTGCCAGCAGTTGGGACAGGGATGAAAAACTGTTTTTT.